This T cell receptor beta chain came from a study of blood T cell repertoires in COVID-19 (dated by TCRdb to 2019 to 2021). Describing the broader study: Samples from collaborators originated in the United States, Italy and Spain and spanned both the acute and convalescent phases of COVID-19. The prospective study material was composed of cDNA or gDNA derived from T cells, B-cell-depleted T cells, or PBMCs. The dataset comprised deeply sampled blood TCRbeta repertoires from subjects exposed to, actively infected with, or recovered from COVID-19. The repertoires were released in a freely available public database meant as a resource for research on the immune response to SARS-CoV-2. Samples were obtained from the ongoing ImmuneRACE study (first 160 participants) and from some 1,200 subjects provided by 6 global collaborators. The sample metadata nearly always contained a de-identified subject ID, COVID-19 status, age in years and sex. Where available, HLA class I and class II types were taken from metadata supplied by the sample provider and were not determined by assay-based typing. Overall study outcomes, separate from this receptor: Clinical and demographic metadata were provided uncurated, with the amount varying by source and participant.

V is shortened by 4 bases, J by 0 bases, and the region joining them spans 16 bases. From a lookup of the germline V gene, CDR1 and CDR2 are SGDLS and YYNGEE. The CDR3 covers 17 residues, taking in both the cysteine and the phenylalanine. Here the CDR3 DNA is all that survives: 51 bases in frame from base 1. Each collaborating institution followed its own protocols to collect whole blood in K2EDTA tubes. Collaborator samples were shipped for TCRbeta analysis as frozen whole blood, isolated PBMCs, or DNA extracted from either sample type. TCRbeta CDR3 regions were amplified from genomic DNA by means of the immunoSEQ Assay, a bias-controlled multiplex PCR. The authors' analysis ran thus. The number of nucleated cells in each sample was estimated from the amplification of reference gene primers within the assay. To quantify the absolute abundance of each unique TCRbeta CDR3 rearrangement, sequence reads were collapsed and filtered. For each sample, productive Simpson clonality was calculated as the square root of Simpson's diversity index across productive rearrangements. The table was pulled from immuneACCESS by TCRdb, which kept in-frame rearrangements only. Such tables lose some clones; where checked, under half of the loss comes from unresolved V genes, and the rest has no known cause. That table is the source of V, J and clone size, and D and trimming were worked out from the DNA. The table for this sample lists approximately 67,000 clones; approximately 90% of them were counted only once. The top ten clones comprise around 4.9% of the sample.

Regarding this clone: Its specific antigen is unknown. No clone much larger than this one lies a single base away; base qualities are absent.

The chain links TRBV9 with TRBJ2-2; TRBD2 might be the D gene, on 6 matching bases. This receptor was taken from a woman aged 55-70 years with active COVID-19. Sequenced input: peripheral blood. The CDR3: CASSPSWGEANTGELFF. The DNA reads TGTGCCAGCAGCCCTTCTTGGGGGGAGGCGAACACCGGGGAGCTGTTTTTT.